A single sample is the source of the 13 T cell receptor beta chains below, sequenced in a study of graft-versus-host responses after intestinal transplantation. Sequenced by immunoSEQ multiplex PCR; TCRdb stores in-frame clones only, minus some. The data show 65,000 to 90,000 clones, under 95% seen once. These TCRs' antigens remain unknown. Sample: unstimulated CD8+ T cells sorted from spleen or lymph node cells, taken before transplant. The source is a human donor who was the organ donor for an intestinal transplant.

Of note for this clone: Distinct nucleotide sequences in the sample also encode this CDR3. The chain uses TRBV10-1 and TRBJ2-1; D perhaps matches TRBD1 (6 bases). V dropped 0 bases and J dropped 8 bases, with 11 bases sitting between them. The CDR3 length is 14 residues. The germline V gene encodes CDR1 WNHNN and CDR2 SYGVQD (reference sequence). DNA of the CDR3: TGCGCCAGCAGTGAGTCGGGTTCAGGGGATGAGCAGTTCTTC. Residues: CASSESGSGDEQFF.

The genes are TRBV9 and TRBJ1-1, with D perhaps TRBD1 (6 bases). V was shortened by 4 bases and J by 10 bases, with 17 bases between the two germline ends. From germline, CDR1 is SGDLS and CDR2 YYNGEE. This CDR3 region has 13 residues. The CDR3: CASSSGVLTGAFF. Here the CDR3 DNA reads TGTGCCAGCAGCTCAGGGGTTCTAACGGGAGCTTTCTTT.

This clone is a singleton in its sample. The rearrangement links TRBV5-4 to TRBJ2-2; D gene ambiguous. From germline, CDR1 is SGHNT and CDR2 YYREEE (reference sequence). The ends were cut back, 2 bases at V and 4 bases at J, with 9 bases in the middle. This CDR3 has 14 residues. CDR3 region: CASSLDPLTGELFF. The CDR3 DNA is TGTGCCAGCAGCTTAGACCCTCTCACCGGGGAGCTGTTTTTT.

V is TRBV4-1 and J is TRBJ1-1; the D is unclear. The CDR3 is 15 amino acids. Germline V CDR1 and CDR2: MGHRA, YSYEKL. With 0 bases removed from V and 0 bases from J, the gap between germline ends came to 8 bases. As DNA, the CDR3 is TGCGCCAGCAGCCAAGATATAGCTATGAACACTGAAGCTTTCTTT. This codes for CASSQDIAMNTEAFF.

CDR3 bases: TGTGCCAGCAGTTTTTCTGGGGCCAACGTCCTGACTTTC. Its protein is CASSFSGANVLTF. This chain links TRBV27 with TRBJ2-6, with no clear D. The V end lost 3 bases, the J end lost 1 base, and 1 base lay between the germline ends. The CDR3 loop spans 13 amino acids. Germline V lookup: CDR1 MNHEY, CDR2 SMNVEV (reference sequence).

The chain links TRBV29-1 to TRBJ1-1, with 8 bases fitting TRBD1. This CDR3 is 17 amino acids long. The germline V gene encodes CDR1 SQVTM and CDR2 ANQGSEA. The V and J ends lost 0 bases and 5 bases, in that order; junction bases with no gene match: 14. CDR3 nucleotides: TGCAGCGTTGAAGACCCCGGACAGGGTGTCCTGGAGACTGAAGCTTTCTTT. This codes for CSVEDPGQGVLETEAFF.

The gene calls are TRBV6-1 and TRBJ1-5; unclear D gene. The germline gives CDR1 MNHNS, CDR2 SASEGT. The CDR3 loop spans 17 amino acids. The V end lost 1 base, the J end lost 1 base, and 14 bases lay between the germline ends. Here the CDR3 reads CASSEGPKPLSNQPQHF. CDR3 in DNA: TGTGCCAGCAGTGAAGGGCCTAAGCCCCTGAGCAATCAGCCCCAGCATTTT.

The chain carries TRBV19 and TRBJ2-7; TRBD2 might be the D (5 bases). CDR1 and CDR2 (germline): LNHDA, SQIVND (reference sequence). V lost 5 bases, J lost 3 bases, and 11 bases lay in between. The CDR3 is 13 amino acids. The chain's CDR3 is CASSASGNYEQYF. The DNA of the CDR3 is TGTGCCAGTAGTGCCTCCGGGAACTACGAGCAGTACTTC.

The chain employs TRBV19 and TRBJ2-1, with TRBD2 matching 11 bases. In germline, CDR1 is LNHDA, CDR2 SQIVND (reference sequence). V lost 5 bases and J lost 4; bases outside the gene matches: 13. The CDR3 is 18 amino acids. CDR3: CASSPYSWLAGGYNEQFF. The CDR3, as DNA: TGTGCCAGTAGTCCGTACTCCTGGCTAGCGGGAGGTTACAATGAGCAGTTCTTC.

This chain connects TRBV7-3 to TRBJ2-2; no reliable D call. The germline CDR1 and CDR2 sequences are SGHTA and FQGTGA. Trimming stripped 3 bases from V and 4 bases from J, with 6 bases between. The length of the CDR3 is 13 residues. The CDR3 DNA sequence: TGTGCCAGCAGCTTCTTTGGCACCGGGGAGCTGTTTTTT. It codes for CASSFFGTGELFF.

The genes are TRBV29-1 and TRBJ2-5; 8 nucleotides line up with TRBD1. The DNA matches TRBJ2-7 better at its end, which makes the J call doubtful. Per germline, CDR1 SQVTM and CDR2 ANQGSEA. CDR3 length equals 12 residues. The CDR3 is CSVRDRFGEQYF. The CDR3 DNA sequence: TGCAGCGTTAGGGACAGGTTCGGCGAGCAGTACTTC.

In this sample, this clone turned up once. The chain carries TRBV4-1 and TRBJ2-1; D ambiguous. The CDR3 extends over 14 amino acids. The germline V gene encodes CDR1 MGHRA and CDR2 YSYEKL. V lost 2 bases and J 8 bases, leaving 13 bases between the germline ends. CDR3 nucleotide sequence: TGCGCCAGCAGCCAAAGCACCATCTTGGATGAGCAGTTCTTC. Translated, it gives CASSQSTILDEQFF.

V is TRBV27 and J is TRBJ2-7; D remains ambiguous. In germline, CDR1 is MNHEY, CDR2 SMNVEV (reference sequence). The V end lost 4 bases, the J end lost 7 bases, and 11 bases lay between the germline ends. The CDR3 covers 12 residues. CDR3 loop: CASSSPTQEQYF. The CDR3 DNA sequence: TGTGCCAGCAGTTCCCCTACCCAGGAGCAGTACTTC.